What follows are 17 T cell receptor beta chains derived from one specimen sequenced in a study of T cells in narcolepsy. Here immunoSEQ multiplex PCR was the method, and the copy in TCRdb shows in-frame clones only, minus some. Of roughly 24,000 clones listed, approximately 80% are singletons. The material sequenced was memory (CD45RA-) CD4+ T cells from blood. These receptors were obtained from a human donor in good health.

For this clone: Other DNA sequences of this sample code for an identical CDR3. The chain carries TRBV7-6 and TRBJ2-2, with 14 bases identical to TRBD2. Germline values: CDR1 SGHVS, CDR2 FNYEAQ. This CDR3 region has 19 residues. With V trimmed by 5 bases and J by 2 bases, 10 bases remained unmatched. The CDR3 protein is CASSPRPTSGGGNTGELFF. The CDR3 bases are TGTGCCAGCAGCCCACGCCCGACTAGCGGGGGGGGTAACACCGGGGAGCTGTTTTTT.

Concerning this clone: This specimen includes other DNA sequences encoding the same CDR3. The V and J genes are TRBV14 and TRBJ1-1; D is undetermined. CDR3 length: 15 residues. Trimming left V 2 bases short and J 1 base short, with 11 bases between. From germline, CDR1 is SGHDN and CDR2 FVKESK. CDR3 amino acids: CASSQSGGANTEAFF. The DNA for the CDR3 is TGTGCCAGCAGCCAAAGCGGAGGAGCGAACACTGAAGCTTTCTTT.

V usage is TRBV4-3 and J usage is TRBJ1-2; D is ambiguous. V was clipped by 1 base and J by 7 bases, with 10 bases between them. CDR3 length: 13 amino acids. CDR1 and CDR2 (germline): LGHNA, YSLEER. Here the CDR3 reads CASSQGKWGGYTF. DNA of the CDR3: TGCGCCAGCAGCCAAGGAAAGTGGGGTGGCTACACCTTC.

This clone was counted between two and nine times. The chain carries TRBV6-5 and TRBJ1-2, with D unclear. The CDR3 runs to 9 residues. V gave up 11 bases and J gave up 7 bases, with 8 bases separating them. CDR1 and CDR2 (germline): MNHEY, SVGAGI. The CDR3 region has the DNA TGTGCCCTACTATGTGGCTACACCTTC. This sequence encodes CALLCGYTF.

This chain uses TRBV2 with TRBJ2-5; 10 bases are a match to TRBD1. Germline CDR1 reads SNHLY; CDR2 reads FYNNEI. The trim removed 4 bases at V and 5 bases at J, leaving 7 bases unmatched. This CDR3 has 15 amino acids. The CDR3 sequence: CASSGQGARLETQYF. CDR3 DNA sequence: TGTGCCAGCAGTGGACAGGGGGCGAGGCTGGAGACCCAGTACTTC.

The chain joins TRBV11-2 to TRBJ1-2; perhaps TRBD1 as D (6 bases). The germline CDR1 and CDR2 sequences are SGHAT and FQNNGV. The V and J ends lost 3 bases and 7 bases respectively, with 12 bases between them. There are 13 residues in the CDR3. The CDR3 sequence is CASSFPGVAGYTF. The DNA for the CDR3 is TGTGCCAGCAGCTTCCCAGGGGTTGCTGGCTACACCTTC.

A few counts support this clone. The rearrangement links TRBV7-3 to TRBJ2-1, with 8 bases aligning to TRBD1. J gave up 11 bases and V 4 bases, and 13 bases lay outside the gene matches. This CDR3 is built from 15 residues. Germline CDR1 and CDR2: SGHTA and FQGTGA. CDR3 sequence: CASSSGGTGVIKQFF. The CDR3, as DNA: TGTGCCAGCAGCTCAGGCGGGACAGGCGTTATTAAGCAGTTCTTC.

The chain uses TRBV5-1 and TRBJ2-7, with D uncertain. Germline values: CDR1 SGHRS, CDR2 YFSETQ. This CDR3 is built from 15 residues. The V end was cut by 4 bases, the J end by 1 base, with 15 bases between. The CDR3 loop is CASSPTGPVSYEQYF. The CDR3 nucleotides read TGCGCCAGCAGCCCCACCGGGCCTGTATCCTACGAGCAGTACTTC.

V and J are TRBV7-2 and TRBJ2-7; D perhaps matches TRBD2 (5 bases). This CDR3 region has 14 residues. The V gene's germline CDR1 is SGHTA and CDR2 FQGNSA. Trimming removed 5 bases at V and 0 bases at J, with 11 bases between. The CDR3 here is CASSRMGSSYEQYF. The CDR3 DNA sequence: TGTGCCAGCAGCAGAATGGGGAGCTCCTACGAGCAGTACTTC.

J is TRBJ2-3 and V is TRBV6-1, with 10 positions matching TRBD2. This CDR3 has 17 amino acids. The trim removed 4 bases at V and 0 bases at J, leaving 7 bases unmatched. The germline V gene encodes CDR1 MNHNS and CDR2 SASEGT. CDR3: CASSGGLASRSTDTQYF. As DNA, the CDR3 is TGTGCCAGCAGTGGGGGACTAGCGAGCCGGAGCACAGATACGCAGTATTTT.

The chain uses TRBV27 and TRBJ2-7; 7 bases agree with TRBD1. Trimming cost V 6 bases and J 2 bases; bases outside gene matches: 10. Germline CDR1 and CDR2: MNHEY and SMNVEV (reference sequence). The CDR3 contains 15 residues. Here the CDR3 reads CASRPRQGEPYEQYF. CDR3 DNA: TGTGCCAGCAGACCCAGACAGGGAGAGCCCTACGAGCAGTACTTC.

The chain's CDR3 is CASRVAVQETQYF. The CDR3 nucleotides read TGCGCCAGCAGAGTGGCAGTTCAAGAGACCCAGTACTTC. The chain recombines TRBV5-1 with TRBJ2-5; D is uncertain. Between the trimmed V and J ends, which lost 5 bases and 2 bases, there was a span of 10 bases. This CDR3 spans 13 amino acids. Germline values: CDR1 SGHRS, CDR2 YFSETQ.

J is TRBJ1-2 and V is TRBV29-1; 10 bases are a match to TRBD1. Germline V gene sequence: CDR1 SQVTM, CDR2 ANQGSEA. Unmatched junction bases numbered 4, after V lost 5 bases and J lost 7 bases. CDR3 length equals 12 residues. The CDR3 bases are TGCAGCGTTACCAGGACAGGGGGTGGCTACACCTTC. Protein product: CSVTRTGGGYTF.

For the CDR3, the DNA is TGTGCCAGCAGTCCAAGAGAGTACTACGAGCAGTACTTC. Translated, it gives CASSPREYYEQYF. The chain combines TRBV6-5 with TRBJ2-7; D uncertain. This CDR3 comprises 13 residues. Looked up from germline, CDR1 is MNHEY and CDR2 is SVGAGI. Trimming removed 5 bases from V and 3 bases from J, with 11 bases in between.

The CDR3 DNA reads as TGTGCCACCAGCAGGGGACTTAACACCGGGGAGCTGTTTTTT. It is translated as CATSRGLNTGELFF. This chain links TRBV15 with TRBJ2-2; perhaps TRBD2 as D (6 bases). The CDR3 length is 14 residues. Per the germline V gene, CDR1 is LNHNV and CDR2 is YYDKDF (reference sequence). Trimming stripped 3 bases from V and 2 bases from J, with 7 bases between.

This rearrangement joins TRBV7-2 to TRBJ1-2; TRBD1 aligns across 7 bases. Trimming cost V 1 base and J 7 bases; bases outside gene matches: 6. The germline V gene has CDR1 SGHTA and CDR2 FQGNSA. The CDR3 contains 14 residues. The CDR3 DNA reads as TGTGCCAGCAGCTTAGTAGGGGGCGCGGGTGGCTACACCTTC. It encodes CASSLVGGAGGYTF.

This clone is categorized as medium-sized. The rearrangement joins TRBV10-2 to TRBJ2-3; 14 nucleotides align to TRBD2. V lost 6 bases, J lost 5 bases, and 4 bases stayed unmatched. Germline V gene lookup returns CDR1 WSHSY and CDR2 SAAADI. This CDR3 is built from 15 residues. The CDR3 nucleotides read TGCGCCAGCAGCCTGGGACTAGCGGGGGTAGATACGCAGTATTTT. Protein product: CASSLGLAGVDTQYF.